Presented here are 2 T cell receptor beta chains from one specimen sequenced in a study of read filtering for tumor transcriptome and immune sequencing. Molecular barcoded adaptors covering alpha/delta and beta/gamma chains were used on 400 ng RNA. Each CDR3 protein is one row after TCRdb ran MiXCR on the reads. The sample contains 500 or so distinct CDR3 sequences, 77% of which appear only once. Sequencing was performed on a population of CD138-negative cells sorted from bone marrow. These receptor sequences come from a donor at least 40 years old with multiple myeloma. This table probably holds off-target reads from a library built for another chain.

The J gene is TRBJ2-1, the V gene TRBV27; weak D call: TRBD2 (6 bases). The CDR3 is made up of 13 amino acids. V was clipped by 5 bases and J by 8 bases, with 13 bases between them. CDR1 and CDR2 from the germline V gene are MNHEY and SMNVEV (reference sequence). The CDR3 loop is CASSPWDFDEQFF. In DNA form, the CDR3 reads TGTGCCAGCAGTCCCTGGGACTTTGATGAGCAGTTCTTC.

The chain links TRBV9 to TRBJ2-1; D perhaps matches TRBD2 (6 bases). V was cut by 4 bases and J by 1 base, with 15 bases left in between. CDR3 length: 16 amino acids. Per the germline V gene, CDR1 is SGDLS and CDR2 is YYNGEE. The CDR3 nucleotides read TGTGCCAGCAGCAAAGCCACTAGCTTGTCCTACAATGAGCAGTTCTTC. Translating gives CASSKATSLSYNEQFF. The variable domain in full, completed from reference TRBV9 and TRBJ2-1, reads DSGVTQTPKHLITATGQRVTLRCSPRSGDLSVYWYQQSLDQGLQFLIQYYNGEERAKGNILERFSAQQFPDLHSELNLSSLELGDSALYFCASSKATSLSYNEQFFGPGTRLTVL.